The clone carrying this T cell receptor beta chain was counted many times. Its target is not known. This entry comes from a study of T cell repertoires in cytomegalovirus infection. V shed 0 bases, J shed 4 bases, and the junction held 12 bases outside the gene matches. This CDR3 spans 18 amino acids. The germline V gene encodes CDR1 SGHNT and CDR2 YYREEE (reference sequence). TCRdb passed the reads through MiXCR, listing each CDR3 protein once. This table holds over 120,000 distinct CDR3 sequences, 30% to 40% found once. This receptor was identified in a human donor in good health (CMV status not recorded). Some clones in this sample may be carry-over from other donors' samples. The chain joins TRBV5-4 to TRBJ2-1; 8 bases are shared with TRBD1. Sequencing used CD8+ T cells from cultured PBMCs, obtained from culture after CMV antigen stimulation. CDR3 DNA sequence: TGTGCCAGCAGCTTGGGGAGTGTGACAGGGGCAACGTACAATGAGCAGTTCTTC. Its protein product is CASSLGSVTGATYNEQFF.